The clone carrying this T cell receptor beta chain was found once. Its antigen is as yet unknown. It may be a read error: a sequence one base away is much more abundant. The library attached unique molecular identifiers to individual cDNA molecules. In the original processing: Samples contained a median of roughly 96,000 TCRs, with a range of 23,224 to 690,600. One entry per CDR3 protein, called by TCRdb with MiXCR from the RACE reads. TCRdb, not the authors, supplied the V and J calls. The sample yields roughly 30,000 distinct CDR3 sequences, 6.5% to 9% seen once. Time point: healthy volunteer bleed at 2 weeks. Extraction yielded total RNA from whole blood (unfractionated). The sample is drawn from a study of human T cells and chemical hapten exposure. General study results and limits: Following DPC sensitization, TCRs present above 1 in 1000 frequency showed no change.

This sequence was found in a human donor in good health. Some clones in this sample may be carry-over from other donors' samples. The sample comprised whole blood.

The CDR3 sequence: CASSPTTAKNIQYF. CDR3 DNA sequence: TGTGCCAGCAGTCCCACTACAGCCAAAAACATTCAGTACTTC. This chain connects TRBV2 to TRBJ2-4; D is undetermined. This CDR3 spans 14 amino acids. The V end was cut by 5 bases, the J end by 0 bases, with 8 bases between. Germline V CDR1 and CDR2: SNHLY, FYNNEI. Together with reference TRBV2 and TRBJ2-4, the CDR3 gives the full variable domain: EPEVTQTPSHQVTQMGQEVILRCVPISNHLYFYWYRQILGQKVEFLVSFYNNEISEKSEIFDDQFSVERPDGSNFTLKIRSTKLEDSAMYFCASSPTTAKNIQYFGAGTRLSVL.